Sequencing of this T cell receptor (beta chain) was carried out in a study of spatial heterogeneity in lung cancer (dated by TCRdb to 2018 to 2020). Regarding the study in general: The donors were approximately 70 patients from the lung TRACERx cohort who had early-stage, untreated non-small cell lung cancer. Follow-up PBMC samples were sequenced whenever available, with a median time to follow-up of approximately 23 months after resection. More beta-chain than alpha-chain transcripts were consistently detected, likely reflecting higher beta-chain transcript abundance. In the raw uncorrected reads, each unique combination of TCR and UMI appeared more than ten times on average. In non-small cell lung cancer, the study quantitatively compared TCR alpha and beta repertoires across several tumor regions, matched nontumor lung, and blood. Nonsynonymous mutation counts, determined by whole-exome sequencing of tumor tissue, were related to TCR repertoire features. At surgery, both alpha and beta chains were TCR-sequenced in 200 to 250 tumor regions, over 61 matched nontumor lung samples and over 50 PBMC samples.

What the time point label conveys for this sample: blood at routine non-recurrence follow-up after resection. Without any cell sorting, TCR sequencing was performed on whole RNA extracted either from tumor and nontumor lung tissue or from cryopreserved PBMC samples. Patients were selected for TCR sequencing only if sufficient RNA was available from at least two tumor regions. The receptor library was made with 5' RACE. The sequencer was a NextSeq 500. To allow correction of PCR and sequencing errors, the TCR library protocol tagged every TCR cDNA molecule with a unique molecular identifier. The paper's data handling went like this. Decombinator tools were used for TCR identification, UMI-based error correction and CDR3 extraction. TCRs above a frequency of 2 per 1,000, corresponding to the top 1% of the tumor frequency distribution, were defined as expanded. Rényi diversity was computed with the R vegan package after subsampling each repertoire 100 times to 5,000 TCRs. CDR3 similarity networks were built from amino acid triplet string-kernel similarity, with CDR3s being connected when pairwise similarity was above 0.82. TCRdb reworked the public reads: Q25 trimming with fastp, MiXCR clone assembly, productive beta chains retained. Each CDR3 protein gets just one entry, which takes the most common genes and DNA from the rows behind it. The V and J calls shown here were made by TCRdb, not taken from the authors' results. The sample table shows roughly 72,000 distinct CDR3 sequences, and 8% to 9% are seen once. The ten largest clonotypes hold approximately 1.8% of the sample.

Overall study results and their limits: Ubiquitous expanded tumor TCRs were detected in blood more often at tumor resection than at routine follow-up. Confirming at a functional level the hypothesis that regional TCRs recognize regional mutations was considered to require additional single-cell paired TCR alpha and beta sequencing. Comparisons of baseline and follow-up blood repertoires included only approximately 14 patients.

This clonotype occurred many times. No antigen is known for it. Per-base quality was not reported, and no clone a single base away is much larger than it. The TCR sequence derives from a female donor with early-stage non-small cell lung cancer. The sequences come from PBMCs, collected at follow-up.

The CDR3 is CASSYSIYQETQYF. The nucleotide sequence is TGTGCCAGCAGTTACTCGATATATCAAGAGACCCAGTACTTC. The rearranged segments are TRBV6-2 or TRBV6-3 and TRBJ2-5, with an unclear D gene assignment. The cysteine opens and the phenylalanine closes a CDR3 of 14 amino acids. The sequence is cut down to CDR3 DNA, 42 bases in frame from base 1. CDR1 and CDR2, looked up from the germline V gene, are MNHEY and SVGEGT. V lost 0 bases and J lost 2 bases; the stretch between them is 7 bases long.